This TCR beta chain emerged from a study of human T cells and chemical hapten exposure. Across the whole study: Small discrepancies in pooled library volume mainly accounted for the varying TCR yields per sample.

The sample holds many counts of this clonotype. V was shortened by 0 bases and J by 2 bases, with 15 bases between the two germline ends. The CDR3 loop spans 16 amino acids. Germline values: CDR1 SGHKS, CDR2 YYEKEE (reference sequence). TCRdb reanalysed the RACE reads using MiXCR and keeps one entry per CDR3 protein. The table lists roughly 380,000 distinct CDR3 sequences, more than 4.5% of them singletons, with over 2% in the top ten. Regarding time point: patch test 1, 2 weeks after DPC sensitization. Treatment reported: therapeutic diphenylcyclopropenone sensitization with weekly scalp DPC. The receptor was isolated from a woman aged 45-59 years with alopecia areata. Some clones in this sample may be carry-over from other donors' samples. The chain couples TRBV5-5 to TRBJ2-7, with D possibly matching TRBD2 (6 bases). Sequencing used whole blood, obtained in connection with sensitization to the hapten diphenylcyclopropenone (DPC). CDR3 bases: TGTGCCAGCAGCTTGGAGGAGGGCGGGCCTCCCTACGAGCAGTACTTC. Residues: CASSLEEGGPPYEQYF.